This TCR beta chain stems from a study of identifying expanded T cells in peripheral blood. Worth noting for this clone: The antigen is unknown.

Using immunoSEQ multiplex PCR, the repertoire was profiled, and TCRdb retains in-frame clones only, with some absent. The repertoire consists of tens of thousands of clones, with around 83% occurring once and the leading ten covering roughly a fifth. Study-level points and caveats: About 1.2 clones differed between technical replicates, versus about 15 and 19 over time. Across healthy donors, higher total template counts meant significantly greater approximately two-week count variance.

Germline CDR1 and CDR2: SGHRS and YFSETQ. The length of the CDR3 is 14 residues. Trimming pared 0 bases from V and 4 bases from J, leaving 8 bases between. Source material: blood. The clonotype was recovered from a person aged 18 to 70 in good health. The chain joins TRBV5-1 to TRBJ2-1; a possible D gene is TRBD2 (6 bases). The CDR3 protein is CASSLGGKYNEQFF. The CDR3 bases are TGCGCCAGCAGCTTGGGCGGGAAGTACAATGAGCAGTTCTTC. Looking up the rest from reference TRBV5-1 and TRBJ2-1 gives the full variable domain: KAGVTQTPRYLIKTRGQQVTLSCSPISGHRSVSWYQQTPGQGLQFLFEYFSETQRNKGNFPGRFSGRQFSNSRSEMNVSTLELGDSALYLCASSLGGKYNEQFFGPGTRLTVL.